The subject of this entry is one T cell receptor (beta chain). The antigen is undetermined. This record comes from a study of STAT5B mutations in CD4+ large granular lymphocyte leukemia. The germline CDR1 and CDR2 sequences are SEHNR and FQNEAQ (reference sequence). The CDR3 runs to 15 residues. Between the trimmed V and J ends, which lost 5 bases and 6 bases, there was a span of 17 bases. Clones were read by immunoSEQ multiplex PCR, and TCRdb kept only the in-frame ones, dropping some. Found here are roughly 30,000 clones, roughly three quarters of them singletons; the top ten hold 2.1%. Study-wide findings and caveats: CD4-sorted patient repertoires seemed more clonal than healthy CD4+ repertoires.

This sequence was found in a human donor in good health. The sequenced material came from CD4+ T cells from blood buffy coats. This chain connects TRBV7-9 to TRBJ1-5; D remains ambiguous. As DNA, the CDR3 is TGTGCCAGCAGCCTCGCGGGGTCTGAGAGTCAGCCCCAGCATTTT. Translation: CASSLAGSESQPQHF.